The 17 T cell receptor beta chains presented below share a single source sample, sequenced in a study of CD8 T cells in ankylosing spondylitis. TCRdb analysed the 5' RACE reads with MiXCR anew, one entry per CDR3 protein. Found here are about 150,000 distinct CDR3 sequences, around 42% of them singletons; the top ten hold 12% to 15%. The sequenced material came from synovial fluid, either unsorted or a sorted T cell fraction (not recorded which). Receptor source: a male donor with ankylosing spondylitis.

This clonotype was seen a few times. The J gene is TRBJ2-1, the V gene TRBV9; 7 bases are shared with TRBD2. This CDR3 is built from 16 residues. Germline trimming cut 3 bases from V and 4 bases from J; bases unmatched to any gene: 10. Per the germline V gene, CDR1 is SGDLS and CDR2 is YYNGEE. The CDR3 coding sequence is TGTGCCAGCAGCGGCCGAGGGCTAGCGGTTTACAATGAGCAGTTCTTC. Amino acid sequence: CASSGRGLAVYNEQFF. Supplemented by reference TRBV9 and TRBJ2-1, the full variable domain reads DSGVTQTPKHLITATGQRVTLRCSPRSGDLSVYWYQQSLDQGLQFLIQYYNGEERAKGNILERFSAQQFPDLHSELNLSSLELGDSALYFCASSGRGLAVYNEQFFGPGTRLTVL.

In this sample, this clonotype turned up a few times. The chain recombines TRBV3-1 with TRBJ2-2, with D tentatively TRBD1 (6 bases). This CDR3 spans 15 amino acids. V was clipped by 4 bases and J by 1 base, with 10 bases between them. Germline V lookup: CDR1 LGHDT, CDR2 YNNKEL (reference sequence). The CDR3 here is CASSPDSGNTGELFF. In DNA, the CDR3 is TGTGCCAGCAGCCCGGACAGCGGGAACACCGGGGAGCTGTTTTTT.

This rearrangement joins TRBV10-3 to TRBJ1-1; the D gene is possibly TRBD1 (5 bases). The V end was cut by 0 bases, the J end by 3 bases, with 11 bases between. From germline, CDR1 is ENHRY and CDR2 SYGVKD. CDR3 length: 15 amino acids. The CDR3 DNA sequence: TGTGCCATCAGTGAGTCGCCACAGGTGGACACTGAAGCTTTCTTT. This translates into CAISESPQVDTEAFF.

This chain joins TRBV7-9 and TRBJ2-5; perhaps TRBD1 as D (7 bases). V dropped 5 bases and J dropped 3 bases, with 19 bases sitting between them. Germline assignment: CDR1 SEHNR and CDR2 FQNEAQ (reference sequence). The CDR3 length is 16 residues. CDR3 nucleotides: TGTGCCAGCAGCCCGCAGGGGGGTACCCCGAAAGAGACCCAGTACTTC. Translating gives CASSPQGGTPKETQYF.

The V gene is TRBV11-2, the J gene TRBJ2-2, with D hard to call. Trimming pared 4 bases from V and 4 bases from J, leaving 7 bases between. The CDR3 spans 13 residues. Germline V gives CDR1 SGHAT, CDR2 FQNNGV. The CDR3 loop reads CASSSISTGELFF. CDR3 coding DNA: TGTGCCAGCAGCTCGATAAGCACCGGGGAGCTGTTTTTT.

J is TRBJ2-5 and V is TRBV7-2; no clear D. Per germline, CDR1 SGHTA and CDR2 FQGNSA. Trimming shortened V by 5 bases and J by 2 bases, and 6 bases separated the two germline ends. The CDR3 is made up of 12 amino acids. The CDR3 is CASSLTQETQYF. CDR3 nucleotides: TGTGCCAGCAGCCTAACTCAAGAGACCCAGTACTTC.

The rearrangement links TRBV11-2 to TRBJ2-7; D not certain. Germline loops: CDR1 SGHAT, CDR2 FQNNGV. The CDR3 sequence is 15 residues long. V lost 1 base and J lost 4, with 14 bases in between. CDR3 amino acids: CASSLVRNPRYEQYF. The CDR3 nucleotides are TGTGCCAGCAGCTTAGTCCGTAATCCCCGTTACGAGCAGTACTTC.

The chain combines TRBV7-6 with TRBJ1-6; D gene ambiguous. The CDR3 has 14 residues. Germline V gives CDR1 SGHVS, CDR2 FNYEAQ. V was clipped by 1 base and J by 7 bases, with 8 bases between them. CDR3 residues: CASSLGRKNSPLHF. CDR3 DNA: TGTGCCAGCAGCTTAGGACGAAAGAATTCACCCCTCCACTTT.

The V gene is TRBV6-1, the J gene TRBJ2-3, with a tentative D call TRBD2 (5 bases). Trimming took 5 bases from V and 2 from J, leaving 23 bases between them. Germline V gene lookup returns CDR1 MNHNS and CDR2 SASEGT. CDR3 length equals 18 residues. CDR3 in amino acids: CASSSLLNSLRDTDTQYF. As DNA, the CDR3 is TGTGCCAGCAGTAGCCTACTCAACTCCTTACGGGACACAGATACGCAGTATTTT.

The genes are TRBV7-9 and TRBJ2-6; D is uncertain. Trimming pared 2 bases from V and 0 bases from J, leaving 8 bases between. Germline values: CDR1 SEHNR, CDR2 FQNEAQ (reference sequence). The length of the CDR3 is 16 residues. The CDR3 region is CASSLWQPSGANVLTF. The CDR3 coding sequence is TGTGCCAGCAGCTTATGGCAGCCCTCTGGGGCCAACGTCCTGACTTTC.

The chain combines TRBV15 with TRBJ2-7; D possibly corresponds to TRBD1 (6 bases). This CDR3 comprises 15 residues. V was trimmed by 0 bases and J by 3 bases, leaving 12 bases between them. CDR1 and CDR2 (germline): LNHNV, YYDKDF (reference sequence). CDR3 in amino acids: CATSRDRDIFYEQYF. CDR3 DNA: TGTGCCACCAGCAGAGACCGGGACATTTTCTACGAGCAGTACTTC.

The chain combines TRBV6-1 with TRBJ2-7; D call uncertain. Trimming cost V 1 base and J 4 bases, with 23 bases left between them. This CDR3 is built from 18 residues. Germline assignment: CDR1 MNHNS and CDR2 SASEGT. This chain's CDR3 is CASSEGVWVPGVFYEQYF. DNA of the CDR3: TGTGCCAGCAGTGAAGGTGTCTGGGTCCCAGGAGTATTTTACGAGCAGTACTTC.

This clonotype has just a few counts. The CDR3 nucleotides are TGTGCCAGCAGTTTCTTGACAGTGAGTCAGCCCCAGCATTTT. Protein: CASSFLTVSQPQHF. This sequence joins TRBV12-3 or TRBV12-4 and TRBJ1-5, with D perhaps matching TRBD1 (5 bases). CDR3 length equals 14 residues. V was trimmed by 3 bases and J by 6 bases, leaving 12 bases between them.

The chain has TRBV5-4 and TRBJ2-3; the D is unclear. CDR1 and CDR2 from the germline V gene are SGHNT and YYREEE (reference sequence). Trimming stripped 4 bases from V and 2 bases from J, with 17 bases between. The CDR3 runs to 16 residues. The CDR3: CASSLNHLDYTDTQYF. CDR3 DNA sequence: TGTGCCAGCAGCCTGAACCATCTAGATTACACAGATACGCAGTATTTT.

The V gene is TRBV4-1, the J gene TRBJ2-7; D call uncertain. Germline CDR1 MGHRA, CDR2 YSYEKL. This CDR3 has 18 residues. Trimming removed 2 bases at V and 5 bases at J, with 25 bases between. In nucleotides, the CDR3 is TGCGCCAGCAGCCAATTTAGACCGCTCGATCGGCAAGATAACGAGCAGTACTTC. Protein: CASSQFRPLDRQDNEQYF.

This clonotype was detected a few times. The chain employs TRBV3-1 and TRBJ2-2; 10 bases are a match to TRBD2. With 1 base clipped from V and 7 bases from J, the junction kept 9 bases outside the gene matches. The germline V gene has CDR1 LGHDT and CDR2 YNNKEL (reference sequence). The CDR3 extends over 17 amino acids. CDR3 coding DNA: TGTGCCAGCAGCCAAGCCCCCCCCAGCGGGGGGGTCGGGGAGCTGTTTTTT. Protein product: CASSQAPPSGGVGELFF.

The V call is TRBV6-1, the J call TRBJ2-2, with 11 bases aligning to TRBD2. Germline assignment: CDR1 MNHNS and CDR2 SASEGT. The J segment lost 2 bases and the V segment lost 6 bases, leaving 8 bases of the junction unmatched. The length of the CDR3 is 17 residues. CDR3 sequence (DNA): TGTGCCAGCAGGGCAGGCCTAGCGGGAGGTAACACCGGGGAGCTGTTTTTT. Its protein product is CASRAGLAGGNTGELFF.